This T cell receptor beta chain was recorded in a study of blood T cells in healthy people across ages. This clonotype was counted between two and nine times. The CDR3 contains 15 residues. Germline V gives CDR1 SNHLY, CDR2 FYNNEI. A second PCR of 7 to 11 cycles used a sample-barcoded 5' primer and a J-beta primer mix. TCRdb called the 5' RACE reads again in MiXCR, with one record for every CDR3 protein. The table lists 1 million or so distinct CDR3 sequences, under 55% of them singletons. Sequences were obtained from blood. The chain links TRBV2 to TRBJ2-3; either TRBD1 or TRBD2 may fit D (5 bases each). This clonotype was obtained from a woman aged 60-75 years in good health. Here the CDR3 DNA reads TGTGTCATCAGCCGGGGACCGGGCAGCACAGATACGCAGTATTTT. The encoded protein is CVISRGPGSTDTQYF.